Listed below are T cell receptor beta chains from one sample, sequenced in a study of blood T cell repertoires in COVID-19. Profiled with immunoSEQ multiplex PCR; TCRdb holds only in-frame clones, not every one. The data hold more than 40,000 clones, with 70% to 90% observed a single time. Material: peripheral blood. The source is a man aged 60 to 69 with acute or convalescent COVID-19. CDR3s include the opening cysteine and the closing phenylalanine or tryptophan. D genes are given only for firm matches. Size is stated for part of the rows, as once, few or many counts, or as a class when the clone is expanded.

once,TRBV25-1,TRBJ2-3,.,CASSELTSTNTDTQYF
.,TRBV9,TRBJ2-1,TRBD1,CASSPGTGRVGSYNEQFF
once,TRBV6-5,TRBJ1-5,.,CASSSQGYNQPQHF
.,TRBV12-3/TRBV12-4,TRBJ2-5,.,CASSGDYQETQYF
.,TRBV2,TRBJ2-1,TRBD2,CASSQRGQFF
.,TRBV9,TRBJ1-2,.,CASSVAPQEGHAGYTF
.,TRBV5-1,TRBJ1-2,TRBD1,CASSWGQGGYYGYTF
.,TRBV27,TRBJ1-2,.,CASSLGGAGNYGYTF
.,TRBV19,TRBJ1-2,.,CASSIDWGDGYTF
.,TRBV3-1/TRBV3-2,TRBJ2-5,.,CASSQGASSYQETQYF
.,TRBV6-1,TRBJ2-7,TRBD2,CASSFSGGSYEQYF
.,TRBV6-5,TRBJ1-6,.,CASSYYSGNSPLHF
.,TRBV7-2,TRBJ1-5,TRBD1,CASRGTGNQPQHF
few,TRBV5-1,TRBJ1-6,TRBD1,CASSTETGAAGSPLHF
.,TRBV9,TRBJ2-3,TRBD2,CASSVKSASGGASTDTQYF